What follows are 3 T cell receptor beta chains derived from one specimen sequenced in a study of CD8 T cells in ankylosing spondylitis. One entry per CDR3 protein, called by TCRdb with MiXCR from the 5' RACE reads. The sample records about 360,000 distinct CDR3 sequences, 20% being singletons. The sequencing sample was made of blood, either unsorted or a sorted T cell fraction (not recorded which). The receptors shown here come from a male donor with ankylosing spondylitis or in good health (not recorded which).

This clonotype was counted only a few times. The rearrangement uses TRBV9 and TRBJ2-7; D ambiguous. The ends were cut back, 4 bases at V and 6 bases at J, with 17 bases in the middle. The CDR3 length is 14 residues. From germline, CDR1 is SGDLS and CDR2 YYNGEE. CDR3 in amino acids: CASSPSTWPSEQYF. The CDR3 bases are TGTGCCAGCAGCCCCAGCACCTGGCCGAGCGAGCAGTACTTC.

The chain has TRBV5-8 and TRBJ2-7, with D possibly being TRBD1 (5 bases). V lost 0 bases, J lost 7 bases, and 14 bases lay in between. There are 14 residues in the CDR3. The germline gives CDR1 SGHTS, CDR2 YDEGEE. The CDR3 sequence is CASSLARASREQYF. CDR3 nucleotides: TGTGCCAGCAGCTTGGCCAGGGCGTCAAGGGAGCAGTACTTC. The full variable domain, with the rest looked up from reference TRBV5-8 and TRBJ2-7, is EAGVTQSPTHLIKTRGQQATLRCSPISGHTSVYWYQQALGLGLQFLLWYDEGEERNRGNFPPRFSGRQFPNYSSELNVNALELEDSALYLCASSLARASREQYFGPGTRLTVT.

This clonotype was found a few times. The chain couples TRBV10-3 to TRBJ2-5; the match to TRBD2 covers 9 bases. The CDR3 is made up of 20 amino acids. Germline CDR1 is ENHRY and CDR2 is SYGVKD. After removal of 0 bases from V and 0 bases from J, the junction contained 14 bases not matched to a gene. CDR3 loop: CAISESSSSGGSQYQETQYF. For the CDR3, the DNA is TGTGCCATCAGTGAGTCGAGTAGTAGCGGGGGTTCGCAGTACCAAGAGACCCAGTACTTC.